The 27 T cell receptor beta chains listed next were all sequenced from one sample in a study of cytotoxic CD8 clonotypes in ibrutinib-treated CLL. Repertoires were generated with immunoSEQ multiplex PCR, while TCRdb's copy carries only in-frame clones and drops some. Of roughly 250,000 clones listed, roughly 70% are singletons. The sample in question was PBMCs, obtained after 24 months of ibrutinib treatment. The receptors were sampled from a human donor with chronic lymphocytic leukemia.

The gene calls are TRBV5-1 and TRBJ2-1, with D hard to call. The germline V and J ends were trimmed by 0 bases and 5 bases, with 6 bases remaining between them. From germline, CDR1 is SGHRS and CDR2 YFSETQ. CDR3 length: 13 amino acids. The CDR3 loop is CASSLAHDNEQFF. The CDR3 DNA sequence: TGCGCCAGCAGCTTGGCGCACGACAATGAGCAGTTCTTC. The complete variable domain, with remaining parts taken from reference TRBV5-1 and TRBJ2-1, reads KAGVTQTPRYLIKTRGQQVTLSCSPISGHRSVSWYQQTPGQGLQFLFEYFSETQRNKGNFPGRFSGRQFSNSRSEMNVSTLELGDSALYLCASSLAHDNEQFFGPGTRLTVL.

The rearrangement links TRBV27 to TRBJ2-7; 11 bases are shared with TRBD2. This CDR3 contains 15 residues. Germline V gene sequence: CDR1 MNHEY, CDR2 SMNVEV (reference sequence). V lost 3 bases to trimming and J lost 3 bases; unmatched junction nucleotides: 4. As DNA, the CDR3 is TGTGCCAGCAGTTTTCTAGCGGGAGGTTTCTACGAGCAGTACTTC. Amino acids: CASSFLAGGFYEQYF.

This clone was seen only a few times. V is TRBV11-3 and J is TRBJ1-1, with unresolved D. The germline gives CDR1 SGHNT, CDR2 YENEEA. The CDR3 loop spans 13 amino acids. Trimming removed 4 bases from V and 6 bases from J, with 12 bases in between. Here the CDR3 DNA reads TGTGCCAGCAGCTACGCGACTGGATCTGAAGCTTTCTTT. Translating it yields CASSYATGSEAFF. Using reference TRBV11-3 and TRBJ1-1 for the parts outside the CDR3, the full variable domain is EAGVVQSPRYKIIEKKQPVAFWCNPISGHNTLYWYLQNLGQGPELLIRYENEEAVDDSQLPKDRFSAERLKGVDSTLKIQPAELGDSAVYLCASSYATGSEAFFGQGTRLTVV.

A few counts support this clone. This chain connects TRBV15 to TRBJ1-1; possibly TRBD1 for D (6 bases). Germline V gives CDR1 LNHNV, CDR2 YYDKDF (reference sequence). Trimming stripped 0 bases from V and 1 base from J, with 6 bases between. This CDR3 is built from 14 residues. The chain's CDR3 is CATSREDRNTEAFF. DNA for the CDR3: TGTGCCACCAGCAGAGAGGACAGGAACACTGAAGCTTTCTTT.

The chain couples TRBV28 to TRBJ1-1; D might be TRBD1 (5 bases). The germline V gene encodes CDR1 MDHEN and CDR2 SYDVKM. There are 18 residues in the CDR3. Trimming shortened V by 4 bases and J by 1 base, and 22 bases separated the two germline ends. As DNA, the CDR3 is TGTGCCAGCAGTTCCCGAAGAACAAGGGGTAGGACGAACACTGAAGCTTTCTTT. Its protein product is CASSSRRTRGRTNTEAFF.

CDR3 sequence (DNA): TGCAGCGTTGTCGACAGCTACGAGCAGTACTTC. Encoded protein: CSVVDSYEQYF. The chain combines TRBV29-1 with TRBJ2-7; D may be TRBD1 (5 bases). This CDR3 contains 11 residues. Germline-derived CDR1 and CDR2 are SQVTM and ANQGSEA. V was pared by 4 bases and J by 3 bases, with 7 bases between.

The chain couples TRBV7-2 to TRBJ1-2, with TRBD1 matching 7 bases. Germline CDR1 reads SGHTA; CDR2 reads FQGNSA. The V segment lost 5 bases and the J segment 7 bases; nucleotides outside the gene matches: 13. The CDR3 loop spans 15 amino acids. CDR3 protein: CASSPGVDRPRGYTF. The CDR3, as DNA: TGTGCCAGCAGCCCCGGCGTGGACAGGCCTCGTGGCTACACCTTC. Full variable domain (outside the CDR3, taken from reference TRBV7-2 and TRBJ1-2): GAGVSQSPSNKVTEKGKDVELRCDPISGHTALYWYRQSLGQGLEFLIYFQGNSAPDKSGLPSDRFSAERTGGSVSTLTIQRTQQEDSAVYLCASSPGVDRPRGYTFGSGTRLTVV.

J is TRBJ2-7 and V is TRBV21-1; the DNA was not compared with TRBD1, the D call given in the table. TRBV21-1 is reported as a pseudogene. The CDR3 is 14 amino acids. CDR3 loop: CASTRHGTAREQYF. The CDR3, as DNA: TGTGCCAGCACCAGGCACGGGACAGCTCGCGAGCAGTACTTC.

The chain uses TRBV9 and TRBJ1-1, with TRBD1 as a possible D gene (5 bases). In germline, CDR1 is SGDLS, CDR2 YYNGEE. This CDR3 region has 17 residues. The germline V and J ends were trimmed by 3 bases and 5 bases, with 23 bases remaining between them. The CDR3 bases are TGTGCCAGCAGCGCCGCCCGGGACCCCAAAAGAGGAACTGAAGCTTTCTTT. Translation gives CASSAARDPKRGTEAFF.

The rearrangement joins TRBV4-3 to TRBJ2-1; a weak D match, TRBD2 (6 bases). V lost 1 base, J lost 12 bases, and 19 bases lay in between. Germline V gives CDR1 LGHNA, CDR2 YSLEER. The CDR3 totals 15 residues. CDR3 bases: TGCGCCAGCAGCCAAGGAGTAGAGGGGAGGTCTGCGCAGTTCTTC. Its translation: CASSQGVEGRSAQFF.

This clone was detected a few times. The chain is built from TRBV28 and TRBJ2-7, with 7 bases aligning to TRBD1. The CDR3 runs 13 residues. Germline lookup yields CDR1 MDHEN and CDR2 SYDVKM. Trimming cost V 6 bases and J 4 bases; bases outside gene matches: 6. Here the CDR3 DNA reads TGTGCCAGCAGGAGGGACAGACTTTACGAGCAGTACTTC. It specifies CASRRDRLYEQYF. Full variable domain (missing parts from reference TRBV28 and TRBJ2-7): DVKVTQSSRYLVKRTGEKVFLECVQDMDHENMFWYRQDPGLGLRLIYFSYDVKMKEKGDIPEGYSVSREKKERFSLILESASTNQTSMYLCASRRDRLYEQYFGPGTRLTVT.

V and J are TRBV29-1 and TRBJ2-7; the D gene is possibly TRBD2 (6 bases). V lost 0 bases and J lost 0, with 21 bases in between. In germline, CDR1 is SQVTM, CDR2 ANQGSEA. The CDR3 is 18 amino acids. The CDR3, as DNA: TGCAGCGTTGAAGATCGAAGTGGGCGGGACCCTCCCTCCTACGAGCAGTACTTC. Its translation is CSVEDRSGRDPPSYEQYF.

The gene calls are TRBV25-1 and TRBJ2-7, with D maybe TRBD1 (6 bases). The V end was cut by 4 bases, the J end by 6 bases, with 13 bases between. Germline CDR1 MGHDK, CDR2 SYGVNS. The CDR3 contains 13 residues. The CDR3 region is CASSGPTGIEQYF. The CDR3 DNA reads TGTGCCAGCAGTGGCCCGACAGGAATCGAGCAGTACTTC.

V is TRBV2 and J is TRBJ2-3; 7 bases are a match to TRBD1. The germline V gene encodes CDR1 SNHLY and CDR2 FYNNEI. The CDR3 extends over 19 amino acids. V lost 4 bases to trimming and J lost 1 base; unmatched junction nucleotides: 17. The CDR3 protein is CASSGTSRAQGVRTDTQYF. CDR3 DNA: TGTGCCAGCAGTGGGACCTCCCGGGCCCAGGGGGTTCGCACAGATACGCAGTATTTT.

This clone is a singleton in its sample. The chain uses TRBV10-3 and TRBJ2-3, with 8 bases that match TRBD1. In germline, CDR1 is ENHRY, CDR2 SYGVKD. With V trimmed by 11 bases and J by 4 bases, 11 bases remained unmatched. The CDR3 contains 14 residues. The CDR3 nucleotides are TGTGCCTCGTCGGACAGGGAGGAATCAGATACGCAGTATTTT. Its translation: CASSDREESDTQYF.

This clone was seen only a few times. The chain combines TRBV4-2 with TRBJ2-6, with D hard to call. The length of the CDR3 is 16 residues. Germline V gene data show CDR1 as LGHNA and CDR2 as YNFKEQ. Trimming removed 0 bases at V and 2 bases at J, with 8 bases between. CDR3 region: CASSQDSLTGANVLTF. CDR3 DNA: TGTGCCAGCAGCCAAGATTCCTTGACTGGGGCCAACGTCCTGACTTTC.

The V and J genes are TRBV19 and TRBJ2-7; maybe TRBD2 (5 bases). The CDR3 contains 14 residues. V lost 5 bases to trimming and J lost 4 bases, with 15 bases between them. CDR1 is LNHDA, CDR2 SQIVND, per germline (reference sequence). The CDR3 nucleotides are TGTGCCAGTAGTGGCGGGTTCTCCGGTTACGAGCAGTACTTC. Protein: CASSGGFSGYEQYF.

V and J are TRBV10-1 and TRBJ2-1; no clear D. V lost 0 bases to trimming and J lost 4 bases, with 13 bases between them. CDR1 WNHNN and CDR2 SYGVQD come from the germline V gene (reference sequence). The CDR3 spans 16 residues. As DNA, the CDR3 is TGCGCCAGCAGTGAGTCGTTGCGGACCATATACAATGAGCAGTTCTTC. Its protein product is CASSESLRTIYNEQFF.

The chain employs TRBV6-5 and TRBJ1-5; D possibly corresponds to TRBD1 (6 bases). The germline V gene has CDR1 MNHEY and CDR2 SVGAGI. The CDR3 runs to 14 residues. Trimming removed 5 bases at V and 3 bases at J, with 11 bases between. CDR3 in DNA: TGTGCCAGCAGTCGAGGGGGGGACAATCAGCCCCAGCATTTT. This gives the protein CASSRGGDNQPQHF.

This chain links TRBV27 with TRBJ2-1; 14 bases are shared with TRBD2. CDR1 is MNHEY, CDR2 SMNVEV, per germline (reference sequence). The CDR3 is made up of 15 amino acids. Trimming removed 8 bases from V and 9 bases from J; junction bases left unmatched: 9. In nucleotides, the CDR3 is TGTGCCAGCGGGCCGGGACTAGCGGGAGAGGGTGAGCAGTTCTTC. It yields the protein CASGPGLAGEGEQFF.

This clone was counted only a few times. J is TRBJ2-3 and V is TRBV5-4; no clear D gene. Trimming cost V 7 bases and J 9 bases, with 15 bases left between them. Germline V lookup: CDR1 SGHNT, CDR2 YYREEE (reference sequence). The CDR3 length is 12 residues. CDR3 coding DNA: TGTGCCAGCCGCTCCCCCGGCGAAACGCAGTATTTT. The encoded protein is CASRSPGETQYF.

The chain links TRBV5-1 to TRBJ1-1; no firm D call. The V gene's germline CDR1 is SGHRS and CDR2 YFSETQ. The V end was cut by 5 bases, the J end by 1 base, with 12 bases between. The CDR3 has 14 amino acids. The CDR3 bases are TGCGCCAGCAGATTATCCGGTGAGAACACTGAAGCTTTCTTT. Amino acid sequence: CASRLSGENTEAFF.

The chain recombines TRBV18 with TRBJ2-1; TRBD2 aligns across 12 bases. This CDR3 is 18 amino acids long. The germline CDR1 and CDR2 sequences are KGHSH and LQKENI. With V trimmed by 6 bases and J by 0 bases, 9 bases remained unmatched. CDR3 in amino acids: CASSPGTSGFSSYNEQFF. For the CDR3, the DNA is TGTGCCAGCTCGCCCGGGACTAGCGGGTTCAGCTCCTACAATGAGCAGTTCTTC.

The chain recombines TRBV4-1 with TRBJ1-2; 9 bases agree with TRBD1. The CDR3 totals 13 residues. V was clipped by 4 bases and J by 8 bases; unmatched bases: 5. From germline, CDR1 is MGHRA and CDR2 YSYEKL. CDR3 sequence (DNA): TGCGCCAGCAGCCGGACAGGGGAAGGGGGCTACACCTTC. Translation gives CASSRTGEGGYTF.

The rearrangement joins TRBV11-2 to TRBJ2-1; no definite D call. This CDR3 is 15 amino acids long. Germline V lookup: CDR1 SGHAT, CDR2 FQNNGV. V gave up 2 bases and J gave up 0 bases, with 8 bases separating them. As DNA, the CDR3 is TGTGCCAGCAGCTTAATTTGGAGCTCCTACAATGAGCAGTTCTTC. This codes for CASSLIWSSYNEQFF.

The chain links TRBV6-6 to TRBJ2-7, with 7 bases identical to TRBD1. The CDR3 loop spans 13 amino acids. The V gene end was trimmed by 5 bases and the J gene end by 3 bases; junction bases not matched to a gene: 4. Per the germline V gene, CDR1 is MNHNY and CDR2 is SVGAGI (reference sequence). CDR3 amino acids: CASSTTGSYEQYF. The CDR3 nucleotides are TGTGCCAGCAGTACGACAGGGAGCTACGAGCAGTACTTC.

This rearrangement joins TRBV7-2 to TRBJ1-1; D call uncertain. CDR3 length: 15 residues. V was cut by 5 bases and J by 2 bases, with 15 bases left in between. CDR1 and CDR2 from the germline V gene are SGHTA and FQGNSA. As DNA, the CDR3 is TGTGCCAGCAGCCCAAGAGATCTGGCAAACACTGAAGCTTTCTTT. Translating gives CASSPRDLANTEAFF.